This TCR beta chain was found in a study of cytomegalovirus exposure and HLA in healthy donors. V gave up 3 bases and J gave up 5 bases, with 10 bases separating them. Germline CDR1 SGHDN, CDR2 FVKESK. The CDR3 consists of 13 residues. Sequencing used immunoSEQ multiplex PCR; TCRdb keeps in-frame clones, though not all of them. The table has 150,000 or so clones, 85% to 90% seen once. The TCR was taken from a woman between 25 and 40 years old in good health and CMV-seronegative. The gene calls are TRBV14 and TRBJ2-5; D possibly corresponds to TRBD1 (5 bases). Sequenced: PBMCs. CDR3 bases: TGTGCCAGCAGCCACCAGGGCGAGGAGACCCAGTACTTC. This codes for CASSHQGEETQYF.